The sequence of this TCR beta chain was determined in a study of T cell changes during pregnancy in multiple sclerosis. Sequencing was performed with immunoSEQ multiplex PCR; in TCRdb, only in-frame clones are kept and a portion is missing. The sample lists approximately 11,000 clones, about 93% occurring once. Trimming took 4 bases from V and 5 from J; bases not matched to a gene: 10. Germline CDR1 MGHRA, CDR2 YSYEKL. The CDR3 loop spans 15 amino acids. This specimen was CD4+ T cells from peripheral blood mononuclear cells, taken before pregnancy. This clonotype was obtained from a female donor with multiple sclerosis, enrolled in a pregnancy study. The chain couples TRBV4-1 to TRBJ2-7; 8 nucleotides match TRBD2. The chain's CDR3 is CASSPHGLAQDEQYF. The CDR3 nucleotides are TGCGCCAGCAGCCCTCACGGACTAGCTCAAGACGAGCAGTACTTC.